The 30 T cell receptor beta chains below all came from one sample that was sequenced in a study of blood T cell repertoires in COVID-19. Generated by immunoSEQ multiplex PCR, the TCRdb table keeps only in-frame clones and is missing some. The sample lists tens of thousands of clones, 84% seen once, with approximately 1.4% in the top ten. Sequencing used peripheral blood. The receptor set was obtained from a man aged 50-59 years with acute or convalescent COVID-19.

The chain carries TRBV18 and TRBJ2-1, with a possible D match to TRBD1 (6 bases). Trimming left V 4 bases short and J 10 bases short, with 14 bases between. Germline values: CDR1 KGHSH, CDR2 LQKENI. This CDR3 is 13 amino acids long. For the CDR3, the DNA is TGTGCCAGCTCACGCAACCGGGACACGGAGCAGTTCTTC. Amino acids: CASSRNRDTEQFF.

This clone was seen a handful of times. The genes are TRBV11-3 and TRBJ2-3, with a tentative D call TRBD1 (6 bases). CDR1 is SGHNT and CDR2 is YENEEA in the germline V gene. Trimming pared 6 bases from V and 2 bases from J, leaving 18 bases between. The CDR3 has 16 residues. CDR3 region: CASSPTGTKNTDTQYF. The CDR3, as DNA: TGTGCCAGCAGTCCTACCGGGACAAAAAACACAGATACGCAGTATTTT.

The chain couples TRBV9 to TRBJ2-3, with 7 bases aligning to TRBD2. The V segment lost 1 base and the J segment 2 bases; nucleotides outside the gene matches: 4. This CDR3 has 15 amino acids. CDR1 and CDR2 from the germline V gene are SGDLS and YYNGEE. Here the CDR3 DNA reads TGTGCCAGCAGCGTAAAGGGGACTAACACAGATACGCAGTATTTT. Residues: CASSVKGTNTDTQYF.

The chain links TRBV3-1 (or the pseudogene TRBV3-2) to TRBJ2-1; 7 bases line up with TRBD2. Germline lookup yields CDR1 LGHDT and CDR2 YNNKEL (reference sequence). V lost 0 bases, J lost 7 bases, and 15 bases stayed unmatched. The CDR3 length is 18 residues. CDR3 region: CASSQEDPRGDGINEQFF. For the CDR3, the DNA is TGTGCCAGCAGCCAAGAGGATCCTCGGGGGGACGGTATAAATGAGCAGTTCTTC.

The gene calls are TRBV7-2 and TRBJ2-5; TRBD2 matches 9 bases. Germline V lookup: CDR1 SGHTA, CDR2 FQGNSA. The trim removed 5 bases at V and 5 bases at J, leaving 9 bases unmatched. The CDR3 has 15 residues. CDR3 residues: CASSPFSGRLETQYF. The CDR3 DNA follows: TGTGCCAGCAGCCCTTTTAGCGGGAGACTGGAGACCCAGTACTTC. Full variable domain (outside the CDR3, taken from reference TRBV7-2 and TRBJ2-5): GAGVSQSPSNKVTEKGKDVELRCDPISGHTALYWYRQSLGQGLEFLIYFQGNSAPDKSGLPSDRFSAERTGGSVSTLTIQRTQQEDSAVYLCASSPFSGRLETQYFGPGTRLLVL.

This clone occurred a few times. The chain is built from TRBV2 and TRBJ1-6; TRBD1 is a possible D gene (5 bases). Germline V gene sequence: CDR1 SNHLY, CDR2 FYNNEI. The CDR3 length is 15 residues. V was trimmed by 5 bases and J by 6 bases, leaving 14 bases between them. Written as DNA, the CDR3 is TGTGCCAGCAGTAGTCGCGGGGGTGGTAATTCACCCCTCCACTTT. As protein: CASSSRGGGNSPLHF.

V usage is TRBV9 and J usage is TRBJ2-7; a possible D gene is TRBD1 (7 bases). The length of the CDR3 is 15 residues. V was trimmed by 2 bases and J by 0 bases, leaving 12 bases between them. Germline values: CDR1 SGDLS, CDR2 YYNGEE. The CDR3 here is CASSVGGQHSYEQYF. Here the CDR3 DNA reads TGTGCCAGCAGCGTGGGGGGACAGCACTCCTACGAGCAGTACTTC.

The CDR3 DNA follows: TGTGCCAGCAGCCCCGTTGGGGGGAGGACAGATACGCAGTATTTT. Protein: CASSPVGGRTDTQYF. The chain uses TRBV7-9 and TRBJ2-3; TRBD2 might be the D (6 bases). Trimming removed 5 bases at V and 3 bases at J, with 15 bases between. CDR3 size: 15 residues. Germline-derived CDR1 and CDR2 are SEHNR and FQNEAQ (reference sequence). Drawing the rest from reference TRBV7-9 and TRBJ2-3, the complete variable domain is DTGVSQNPRHKITKRGQNVTFRCDPISEHNRLYWYRQTLGQGPEFLTYFQNEAQLEKSRLLSDRFSAERPKGSFSTLEIQRTEQGDSAMYLCASSPVGGRTDTQYFGPGTRLTVL.

This CDR3 reads CASSSGSTGYTF. The CDR3, as DNA: TGTGCCAGCAGCTCAGGGTCCACCGGCTACACCTTC. This sequence joins TRBV28 and TRBJ1-2, with D perhaps TRBD1 (5 bases). This CDR3 has 12 amino acids. The germline V and J ends were trimmed by 6 bases and 8 bases, with 13 bases remaining between them. CDR1 is MDHEN and CDR2 is SYDVKM in the germline V gene.

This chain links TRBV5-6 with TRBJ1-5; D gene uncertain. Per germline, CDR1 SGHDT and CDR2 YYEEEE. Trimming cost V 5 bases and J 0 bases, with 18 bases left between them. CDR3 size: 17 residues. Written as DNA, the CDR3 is TGTGCCAGCAGTCACCGGGTCGGACTACATAGCAATCAGCCCCAGCATTTT. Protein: CASSHRVGLHSNQPQHF. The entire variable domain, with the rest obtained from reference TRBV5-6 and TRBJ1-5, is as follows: DAGVTQSPTHLIKTRGQQVTLRCSPKSGHDTVSWYQQALGQGPQFIFQYYEEEERQRGNFPDRFSGHQFPNYSSELNVNALLLGDSALYLCASSHRVGLHSNQPQHFGDGTRLSIL.

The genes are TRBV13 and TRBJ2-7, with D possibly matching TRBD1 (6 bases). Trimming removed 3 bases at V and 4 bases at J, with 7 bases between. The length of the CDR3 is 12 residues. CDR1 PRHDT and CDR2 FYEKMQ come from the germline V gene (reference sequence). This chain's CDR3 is CASSFGQYEQYF. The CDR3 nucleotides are TGTGCCAGCAGCTTTGGACAGTACGAGCAGTACTTC.

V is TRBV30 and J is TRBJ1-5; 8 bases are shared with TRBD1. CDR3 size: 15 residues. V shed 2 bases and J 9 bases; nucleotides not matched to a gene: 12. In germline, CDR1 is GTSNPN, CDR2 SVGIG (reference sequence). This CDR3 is CAWSYGQGPYRPQHF. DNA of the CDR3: TGTGCCTGGAGTTACGGACAGGGTCCCTATCGGCCCCAGCATTTT.

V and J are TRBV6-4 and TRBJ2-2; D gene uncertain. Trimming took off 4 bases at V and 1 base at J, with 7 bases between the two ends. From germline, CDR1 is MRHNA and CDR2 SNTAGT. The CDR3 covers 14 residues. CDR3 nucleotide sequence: TGTGCCAGCAGTGTTAGAGGGAACACCGGGGAGCTGTTTTTT. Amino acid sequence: CASSVRGNTGELFF.

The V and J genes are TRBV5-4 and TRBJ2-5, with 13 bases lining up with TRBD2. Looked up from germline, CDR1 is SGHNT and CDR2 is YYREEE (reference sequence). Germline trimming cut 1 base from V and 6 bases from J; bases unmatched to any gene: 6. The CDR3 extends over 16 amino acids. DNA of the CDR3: TGTGCCAGCAGCTTGACACTAGCGGGGGGGCTTAAGACCCAGTACTTC. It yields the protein CASSLTLAGGLKTQYF.

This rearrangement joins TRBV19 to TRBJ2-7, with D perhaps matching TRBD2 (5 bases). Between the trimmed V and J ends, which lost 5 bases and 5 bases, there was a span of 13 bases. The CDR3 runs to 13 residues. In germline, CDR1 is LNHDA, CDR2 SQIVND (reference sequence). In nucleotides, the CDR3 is TGTGCCAGTAGTCCCCGAGGGATGGACGAGCAGTACTTC. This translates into CASSPRGMDEQYF.

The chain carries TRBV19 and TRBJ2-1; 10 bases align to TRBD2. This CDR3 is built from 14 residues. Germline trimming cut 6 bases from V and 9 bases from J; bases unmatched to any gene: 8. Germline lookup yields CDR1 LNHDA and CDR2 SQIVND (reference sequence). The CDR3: CASSVSGRIVEQFF. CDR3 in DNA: TGTGCCAGTAGCGTTAGCGGGAGGATCGTTGAGCAGTTCTTC.

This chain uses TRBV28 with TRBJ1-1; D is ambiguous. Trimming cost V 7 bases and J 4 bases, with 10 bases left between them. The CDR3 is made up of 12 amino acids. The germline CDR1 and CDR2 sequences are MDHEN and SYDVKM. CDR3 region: CASISPGTEAFF. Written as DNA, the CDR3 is TGTGCCAGCATAAGCCCAGGCACTGAAGCTTTCTTT.

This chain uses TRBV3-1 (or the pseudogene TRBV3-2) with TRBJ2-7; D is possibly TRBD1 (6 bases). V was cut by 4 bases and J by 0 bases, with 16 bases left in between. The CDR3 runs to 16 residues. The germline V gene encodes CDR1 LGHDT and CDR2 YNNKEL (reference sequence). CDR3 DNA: TGTGCCAGCAGCCGACCGTGGGGGCGTTACTCCTACGAGCAGTACTTC. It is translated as CASSRPWGRYSYEQYF.

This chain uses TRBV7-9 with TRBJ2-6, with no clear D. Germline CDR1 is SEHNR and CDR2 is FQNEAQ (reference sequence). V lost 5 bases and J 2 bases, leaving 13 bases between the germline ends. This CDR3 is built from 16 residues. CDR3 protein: CASSPKIPTGANVLTF. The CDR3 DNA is TGTGCCAGCAGCCCCAAAATTCCAACTGGGGCCAACGTCCTGACTTTC.

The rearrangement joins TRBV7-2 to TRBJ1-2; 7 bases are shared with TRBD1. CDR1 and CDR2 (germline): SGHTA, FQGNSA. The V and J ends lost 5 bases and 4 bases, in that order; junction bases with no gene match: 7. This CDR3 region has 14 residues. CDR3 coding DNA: TGTGCCAGCAGCGCCCCGGGACAGTTCTATGGCTACACCTTC. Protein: CASSAPGQFYGYTF. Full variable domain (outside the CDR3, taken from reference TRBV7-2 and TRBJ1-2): GAGVSQSPSNKVTEKGKDVELRCDPISGHTALYWYRQSLGQGLEFLIYFQGNSAPDKSGLPSDRFSAERTGGSVSTLTIQRTQQEDSAVYLCASSAPGQFYGYTFGSGTRLTVV.

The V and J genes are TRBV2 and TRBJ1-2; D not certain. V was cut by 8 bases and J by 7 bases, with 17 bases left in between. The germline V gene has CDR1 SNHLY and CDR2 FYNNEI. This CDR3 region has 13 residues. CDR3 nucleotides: TGTGCCAGCGTTGAACAGCCAGCCCTTGGCTACACCTTC. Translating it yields CASVEQPALGYTF.

CDR3 nucleotide sequence: TGTGCCAGTTCTCAACAGGTCAACTCCTACGAGCAGTACTTC. As protein: CASSQQVNSYEQYF. The chain uses TRBV19 and TRBJ2-7, with D perhaps matching TRBD1 (5 bases). Germline CDR1 reads LNHDA; CDR2 reads SQIVND (reference sequence). The CDR3 extends over 14 amino acids. V lost 8 bases, J lost 0 bases, and 14 bases lay in between.

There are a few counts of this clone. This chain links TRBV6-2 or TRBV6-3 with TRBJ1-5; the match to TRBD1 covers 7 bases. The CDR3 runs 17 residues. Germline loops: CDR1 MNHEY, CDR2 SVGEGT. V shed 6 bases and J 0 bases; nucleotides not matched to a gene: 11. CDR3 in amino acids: CASSLLRTGNSNQPQHF. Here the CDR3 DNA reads TGTGCCAGCAGCCTCCTAAGGACAGGAAATAGCAATCAGCCCCAGCATTTT.

CDR3 coding DNA: TGTGCCAGCAGCTTCGGGACAGCCGGCTATGGCTACACCTTC. The encoded protein is CASSFGTAGYGYTF. This rearrangement joins TRBV28 to TRBJ1-2; TRBD1 matches at 7 bases. CDR3 size: 14 residues. CDR1 and CDR2 (germline): MDHEN, SYDVKM. V gave up 6 bases and J gave up 4 bases; unmatched junction bases: 8.

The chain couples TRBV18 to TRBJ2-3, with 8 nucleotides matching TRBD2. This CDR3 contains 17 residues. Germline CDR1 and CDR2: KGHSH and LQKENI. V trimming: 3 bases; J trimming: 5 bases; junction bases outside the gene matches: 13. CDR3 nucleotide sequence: TGTGCCAGCTCACCGAGTAGCGGGATCAGCTCGGGAGATACGCAGTATTTT. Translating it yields CASSPSSGISSGDTQYF.

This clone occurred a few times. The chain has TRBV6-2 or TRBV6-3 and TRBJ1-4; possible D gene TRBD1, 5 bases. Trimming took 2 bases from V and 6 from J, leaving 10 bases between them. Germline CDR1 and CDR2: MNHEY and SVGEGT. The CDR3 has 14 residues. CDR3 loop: CASSYGAKYEKLFF. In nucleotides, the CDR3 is TGTGCCAGCAGTTACGGGGCGAAATATGAAAAACTGTTTTTT.

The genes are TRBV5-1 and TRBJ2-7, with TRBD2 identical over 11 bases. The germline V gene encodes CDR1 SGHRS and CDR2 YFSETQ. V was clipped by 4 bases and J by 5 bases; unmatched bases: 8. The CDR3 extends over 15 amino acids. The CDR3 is CASSPPATSGNEQYF. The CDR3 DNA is TGCGCCAGCAGCCCCCCGGCGACTAGCGGGAACGAGCAGTACTTC.

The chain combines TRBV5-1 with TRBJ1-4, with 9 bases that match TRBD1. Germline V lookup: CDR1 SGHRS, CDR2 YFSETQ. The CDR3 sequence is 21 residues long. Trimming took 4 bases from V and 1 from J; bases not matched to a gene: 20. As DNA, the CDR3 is TGCGCCAGCAGCGCCGGACAGGGGATCGACCTGAAGCGTGAAACTAATGAAAAACTGTTTTTT. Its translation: CASSAGQGIDLKRETNEKLFF. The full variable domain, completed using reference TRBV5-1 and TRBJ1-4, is KAGVTQTPRYLIKTRGQQVTLSCSPISGHRSVSWYQQTPGQGLQFLFEYFSETQRNKGNFPGRFSGRQFSNSRSEMNVSTLELGDSALYLCASSAGQGIDLKRETNEKLFFGSGTQLSVL.

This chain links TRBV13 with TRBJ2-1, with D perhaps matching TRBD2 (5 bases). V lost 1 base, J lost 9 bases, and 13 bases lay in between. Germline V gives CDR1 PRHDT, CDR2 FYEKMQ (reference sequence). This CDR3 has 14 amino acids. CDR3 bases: TGTGCCAGCAGCTTAGAATCGGGGTCAACTGAGCAGTTCTTC. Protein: CASSLESGSTEQFF. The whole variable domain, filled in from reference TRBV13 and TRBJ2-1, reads AAGVIQSPRHLIKEKRETATLKCYPIPRHDTVYWYQQGPGQDPQFLISFYEKMQSDKGSIPDRFSAQQFSDYHSELNMSSLELGDSALYFCASSLESGSTEQFFGPGTRLTVL.

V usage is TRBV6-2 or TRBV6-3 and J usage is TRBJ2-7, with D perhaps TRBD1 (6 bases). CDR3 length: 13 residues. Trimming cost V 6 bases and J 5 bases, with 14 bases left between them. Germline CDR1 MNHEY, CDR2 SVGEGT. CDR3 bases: TGTGCCAGCAGCCTGCAGGGGTGGCACGAGCAGTACTTC. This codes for CASSLQGWHEQYF.